A single sample gave rise to the 10 T cell receptor beta chains below, sequenced in a study of technical replicates of blood from a handful of donors (dated by TCRdb to about 2017). Library prep was done by the immunoSEQ multiplex PCR assay. Drawn from immuneACCESS, this table holds only the in-frame rearrangements with V and J called that TCRdb kept. Clones are partly lost; checked studies trace under half to an unresolved V gene and leave the rest unexplained. A total of 60,000 to 90,000 clones appear in this sample, around 93% of them only once. The top ten hold approximately 0.26% of the sample. The sequenced sample consisted of T cells isolated from PBMCs. These receptors originate from a human donor in good health.

The V call is TRBV13, the J call TRBJ1-1; TRBD1 matches at 8 bases. In germline, CDR1 is PRHDT, CDR2 FYEKMQ (reference sequence). This CDR3 is built from 14 residues. The V and J ends lost 3 bases and 7 bases, in that order; junction bases with no gene match: 7. For the CDR3, the DNA is TGTGCCAGCAGCTTGCGGGACAGGCGGATTGAAGCTTTCTTT. Translating it yields CASSLRDRRIEAFF.

The chain uses TRBV19 and TRBJ1-1, with TRBD1 matching over 7 bases. The CDR3 loop spans 13 amino acids. V dropped 10 bases and J dropped 3; count of bases not matched to a gene: 8. Germline V gene lookup returns CDR1 LNHDA and CDR2 SQIVND (reference sequence). The CDR3 spells CAIRQGIDTEAFF. The DNA of the CDR3 is TGTGCCATTAGACAGGGAATCGACACTGAAGCTTTCTTT. Based on the CDR3 plus reference TRBV19 and TRBJ1-1, the full variable domain is DGGITQSPKYLFRKEGQNVTLSCEQNLNHDAMYWYRQDPGQGLRLIYYSQIVNDFQKGDIAEGYSVSREKKESFPLTVTSAQKNPTAFYLCAIRQGIDTEAFFGQGTRLTVV.

This clone was counted a single time. V and J are TRBV28 and TRBJ2-7, with 11 nucleotides matching TRBD1. This CDR3 has 14 amino acids. Germline CDR1 MDHEN, CDR2 SYDVKM. V dropped 6 bases and J dropped 0; count of bases not matched to a gene: 1. CDR3 in amino acids: CASRGQGDSYEQYF. In DNA, the CDR3 is TGTGCCAGCAGGGGACAGGGGGACTCCTACGAGCAGTACTTC.

This clone came up once. CDR3: CASTPIYFFSSFYGYTF. The CDR3 DNA reads as TGTGCCAGCACCCCGATTTACTTTTTTTCCTCGTTCTATGGCTACACCTTC. The J gene is TRBJ1-2, the V gene TRBV21-1. TRBV21-1 is listed as a pseudogene. This CDR3 is built from 17 residues.

The chain is built from TRBV5-1 and TRBJ1-5; the D gene is possibly TRBD1 (5 bases). The V end was cut by 0 bases, the J end by 4 bases, with 20 bases between. Germline assignment: CDR1 SGHRS and CDR2 YFSETQ. This CDR3 is built from 18 residues. CDR3 protein: CASSLGHRAGGGNQPQHF. CDR3 in DNA: TGCGCCAGCAGCTTGGGCCACCGGGCCGGGGGGGGTAATCAGCCCCAGCATTTT. Full variable domain (missing parts from reference TRBV5-1 and TRBJ1-5): KAGVTQTPRYLIKTRGQQVTLSCSPISGHRSVSWYQQTPGQGLQFLFEYFSETQRNKGNFPGRFSGRQFSNSRSEMNVSTLELGDSALYLCASSLGHRAGGGNQPQHFGDGTRLSIL.

The V and J genes are TRBV27 and TRBJ1-1, with D possibly being TRBD1 (6 bases). Germline V gives CDR1 MNHEY, CDR2 SMNVEV (reference sequence). The CDR3 has 16 amino acids. Trimming took off 1 base at V and 5 bases at J, with 17 bases between the two ends. DNA of the CDR3: TGTGCCAGCAGTTTATTCACAGCAGGGGATAGAACTGAAGCTTTCTTT. Its translation is CASSLFTAGDRTEAFF.

The chain carries TRBV18 and TRBJ1-2, with TRBD1 matching 9 bases. This CDR3 is built from 19 residues. CDR1 and CDR2 from the germline V gene are KGHSH and LQKENI. V dropped 3 bases and J dropped 4; count of bases not matched to a gene: 18. The CDR3 here is CASSPILFPGQGNIYGYTF. CDR3 bases: TGTGCCAGCTCACCGATACTCTTCCCGGGACAGGGTAACATCTATGGCTACACCTTC.

The J gene is TRBJ2-7, the V gene TRBV10-3; 7 bases match TRBD2. Per the germline V gene, CDR1 is ENHRY and CDR2 is SYGVKD. Trimming at V came to 2 bases and at J to 5 bases, leaving 6 bases not matched to a gene. The CDR3 sequence is 14 residues long. This CDR3 is CAISERRERHEQYF. CDR3 in DNA: TGTGCCATCAGTGAGCGGCGGGAGCGCCACGAGCAGTACTTC.

This clone was counted a single time. The chain has TRBV5-1 and TRBJ1-2, with 7 bases matching TRBD1. The germline CDR1 and CDR2 sequences are SGHRS and YFSETQ. The CDR3 length is 15 residues. The V segment lost 4 bases and the J segment 4 bases; nucleotides outside the gene matches: 10. The CDR3 DNA reads TGCGCCAGCAGCCCGGTCGGAGGGGGCACCTATGGCTACACCTTC. Protein sequence: CASSPVGGGTYGYTF.

The chain employs TRBV27 and TRBJ1-5; 9 bases fit TRBD1. Losses at the gene ends were 3 bases for V and 5 bases for J; bases not matched to a gene: 5. The CDR3 consists of 15 residues. Germline V lookup: CDR1 MNHEY, CDR2 SMNVEV (reference sequence). The DNA for the CDR3 is TGTGCCAGCAGTTTTTCGGACAGGGGCGATCAGCCCCAGCATTTT. Amino acids: CASSFSDRGDQPQHF.